The clone carrying this T cell receptor beta chain was seen just once. Antigen specificity is unknown. The sample is drawn from a study of Tregs in tolerant kidney transplant recipients. Broader study findings: Expanding Tregs on activated donor B cells appeared to best identify donor-specific TCRbeta clones. Tolerant patients' donor-specific Tregs expanded beyond overall Tregs, suggesting antigen-driven growth.

The CDR3 length is 12 residues. The V end was cut by 2 bases, the J end by 8 bases, with 6 bases between. Germline values: CDR1 MNHEY, CDR2 SMNVEV (reference sequence). Mixed chimerism was transient after nonmyeloablative marrow transplants from related graft donors. Unstimulated Tregs (CD4+CD25+CD127-) and CD4+CD25- non-Tregs were sorted from PBMCs. Only in-frame clones appear in the TCRdb table, and some are missing; sequencing was by immunoSEQ multiplex PCR. The profile shows 50,000 to 65,000 clones, about 89% of them singletons. The origin of this receptor is a human patient who received a combined kidney and bone marrow transplant. Some T cells may be graft donor cells. The sequencing here drew on CD4+ T cells from blood (PBMCs), taken 6 months after the transplant. V gene TRBV27 combines with J gene TRBJ1-4; possibly TRBD1 for D (5 bases). CDR3 in amino acids: CASSLTGEKLFF. The CDR3 nucleotides read TGTGCCAGCAGTTTAACAGGCGAAAAACTGTTTTTT.